This is a list of T cell receptor beta chains from one sample in a study of cytomegalovirus exposure and HLA in healthy donors. Here immunoSEQ multiplex PCR was the method, and the copy in TCRdb shows in-frame clones only, minus some. This sample has around 130,000 clones, with around 84% found just once. Material: PBMCs. The receptor source for this set is a woman in her late teens or twenties in good health and CMV-seropositive. Both conserved end residues are part of each CDR3. D genes are given only for firm matches. Only some rows state a clone size, as once, few, many or a class for expanded clones.

abundance,j_gene,v_gene,d_gene,CDR3nt,CDR3aa
.,TRBJ2-7,TRBV11-2,TRBD2,TGTGCCAGCAGCTTCGGCGGGGGGGCCTGCGAGCAGTACTTC,CASSFGGGACEQYF
.,TRBJ2-5,TRBV9,TRBD2,TGTGCCAGCAGCGTTGGGACAGGGATGGGACTAGCGGGGAAGAAACAAGAGACCCAGTACTTC,CASSVGTGMGLAGKKQETQYF
.,TRBJ2-1,TRBV18,.,TGTGCCAGCTCACCAGTCGGGCTGGGGGGGTTCTTC,CASSPVGLGGFF
.,TRBJ1-5,TRBV28,TRBD1,TGTGCCAGTAACCTCGGGACAGGGTGGATAAAGGGCAATCAGCCCCAGCATTTT,CASNLGTGWIKGNQPQHF
few,TRBJ2-5,TRBV9,.,TGTGCCAGCAGCTCCGGGGGATTGAGGGAGACCCAGTACTTC,CASSSGGLRETQYF
.,TRBJ1-6,TRBV4-1,.,TGCGCCAGCAGCCAAGCTGCGGTGACTAATTCACCCCTCCACTTT,CASSQAAVTNSPLHF
.,TRBJ1-1,TRBV4-1,TRBD1,TGCGCCAGCAGCCAAGATAAGCGGACAGGGGGTTACAACACTGAAGCTTTCTTT,CASSQDKRTGGYNTEAFF
.,TRBJ2-5,TRBV7-9,.,TGTTCCAGCAGCCCCCGAGGGTATGGGGAGACCCAGTACTTC,CSSSPRGYGETQYF
.,TRBJ1-6,TRBV6-6,.,TGTGCCAGCAGTTACGAGGGAAAGAGTAATTCACCCCTCCACTTT,CASSYEGKSNSPLHF
once,TRBJ2-5,TRBV28,TRBD2,TGTGCCACCTTTGAGCGGGGGGGCCTTCAAGAGACCCAGTACTTC,CATFERGGLQETQYF
.,TRBJ2-6,TRBV5-1,.,TGCGCCAGCAGCAATAGGGAGACCTCTTCCGTCAACGTCCTGACTTTC,CASSNRETSSVNVLTF
.,TRBJ2-1,TRBV25-1,.,TGTGCCAGCACCCCGCCGTACGGCAATGAGCAGTTCTTC,CASTPPYGNEQFF
.,TRBJ2-3,TRBV6-1,.,TGTGCCAGCAGTGTTTGGGGGGAGGCAGATACGCAGTATTTT,CASSVWGEADTQYF
.,TRBJ1-2,TRBV28,TRBD1,TGTGCCAGCAGCCCTGGACAGGGAGGCTATGGCTACACCTTC,CASSPGQGGYGYTF
.,TRBJ2-7,TRBV11-2,TRBD1,TGTGCCAGCAGCTTAGATAGGACAGGCTACGAGCAGTACTTC,CASSLDRTGYEQYF
.,TRBJ2-3,TRBV9,TRBD2,TGTGCCAGCAGCGCGGGGACTAGCGCATCCACAGATACGCAGTATTTT,CASSAGTSASTDTQYF
.,TRBJ1-2,TRBV2,TRBD1,TGTGCCAGCAGTCCAAAGGGGGGACAGGGCTGGGGCTACACCTTC,CASSPKGGQGWGYTF
.,TRBJ1-3,TRBV19,.,TGTGCCAGTAGTGGAACAGGTCGCTCTGGAAACACCATATATTTT,CASSGTGRSGNTIYF
once,TRBJ2-3,TRBV11-2,.,TGTGCCAGCAGCCTCCTAGTGGGGAGTCGAACAGATACGCAGTATTTT,CASSLLVGSRTDTQYF
.,TRBJ1-4,TRBV2,.,TGTGCCAGCACCGGGGTGGCTAATGAAAAACTGTTTTTT,CASTGVANEKLFF
.,TRBJ1-3,TRBV7-9,TRBD1,TGTGCCAGCAGGATCCAGGGGGCTGGAAACACCATATATTTT,CASRIQGAGNTIYF
.,TRBJ2-7,TRBV7-9,TRBD1,TGTGCCAGCAGCACAGGGACAGGGGGCGCAGGCTACGAGCAGTACTTC,CASSTGTGGAGYEQYF
.,TRBJ2-1,TRBV19,TRBD1,TGTGCCAGTAGTTTCCCGGGACAGGTGAAAAACAATGAGCAGTTCTTC,CASSFPGQVKNNEQFF
.,TRBJ1-5,TRBV30,.,TGTGCCTGGAGTGTCGAACTTAGCAATCAGCCCCAGCATTTT,CAWSVELSNQPQHF
.,TRBJ1-1,TRBV2,.,TGTGCCAGCAGTGACGGGAAAGGGATCACTGAAGCTTTCTTT,CASSDGKGITEAFF
few,TRBJ1-5,TRBV6-5,.,TGTGCCAGCAGAAAACAGGGTAATCAGCCCCAGCATTTT,CASRKQGNQPQHF
.,TRBJ2-7,TRBV28,TRBD1,TGTGCCAGCAGTCCCCCGGGACAGCTTTCCTACGAGCAGTACTTC,CASSPPGQLSYEQYF
.,TRBJ1-6,TRBV5-6,TRBD1,TGTGCCAGCAGCTTCGGGGGACAGGGAGGTTCACCCCTCCACTTT,CASSFGGQGGSPLHF
.,TRBJ1-1,TRBV5-8,.,TGTGCCAGCAGCTTTCACAGAGACACTGAAGCTTTCTTT,CASSFHRDTEAFF
.,TRBJ2-1,TRBV19,TRBD2,TGTGCCACGAGGGCGGGGGGTTACAATGAGCAGTTCTTC,CATRAGGYNEQFF
.,TRBJ1-1,TRBV4-1,.,TGCGCCAGCAGCCATTCGGGATACCTGAACACTGAAGCTTTCTTT,CASSHSGYLNTEAFF
.,TRBJ1-5,TRBV4-1,.,TGCGCCAGCAGCCAAGAAAGGGGGGGCGTAAATCAGCCCCAGCATTTT,CASSQERGGVNQPQHF
.,TRBJ2-7,TRBV7-9,.,TGTGCCAGCAGCACCCCAAGGGGTGACTACGAGCAGTACTTC,CASSTPRGDYEQYF
.,TRBJ2-7,TRBV6-5,TRBD2,TGTGCCAGCAGTTACAGAGTGGGACTAGGGGCCTACGAGCAGTACTTC,CASSYRVGLGAYEQYF
.,TRBJ1-6,TRBV5-6,TRBD1,TGTGCCAGCAGCCCCGACAGGGCAAATTCACCCCTCCACTTT,CASSPDRANSPLHF
.,TRBJ2-5,TRBV11-2,TRBD2,TGTGCCAGCAGCTTAGAGGGACTAGCGGGGGCCGCAAGTTTGACCCAGTACTTC,CASSLEGLAGAASLTQYF